This T cell receptor beta chain was obtained from a study of shared clonotypes between healthy human individuals. How the authors handled the data: Filtering differed because ImmunoSEQ produced junction-only sequences that carried no quality scores. The repertoire was sequenced with immunoSEQ multiplex PCR; TCRdb's copy has only in-frame clones and lacks some. V and J calls and clone size are copied from that table; D and trimming were computed from the DNA. Among 2 million to 2.5 million clones, roughly 94% were seen once, and the ten largest hold 0.1% to 0.15%. Germline values: CDR1 ENHRY, CDR2 SYGVKD. V lost 7 bases to trimming and J lost 8 bases, with 21 bases between them. The CDR3 is 16 residues long.

The clonotype was recovered from a man between 18 and 29 years old in good health. The gene calls are TRBV10-3 and TRBJ1-6, with D unresolved. The specimen was naive CD4+ T cells sorted from blood. Described subset: CD45RA+ positively selected. Here the CDR3 reads CAITGIRSGEDSPLHF. In DNA, the CDR3 is TGTGCCATCACGGGGATCCGGTCTGGGGAGGATTCACCCCTCCACTTT.